This entry describes one TCR beta chain. Its antigen is currently not known. Per-base quality was not reported, and no clone a single base away is much larger than it. This sample was taken from a study of Ad26.COV2.S vaccination and SARS-CoV-2 variants (dated by TCRdb to the early 2020s). With respect to the entire study: Vaccine-arm donors were drawn from COV1001, a multicentre, randomized, double-blind, placebo-controlled phase I-IIa trial of Ad26.COV2.S in healthy adults. Sequencing of the TCRbeta repertoire served to evaluate the specificity and breadth of SARS-CoV-2-reactive T cell receptors following Ad26.COV2.S vaccination. Participants in the trial were split at random into five groups of five each, receiving low-dose or high-dose Ad26.COV2.S once or twice, or else placebo on both occasions. Ad26.COV2.S was administered intramuscularly at 5 x 10^10 or 1 x 10^11 viral particles, either as a single shot or as two shots given 56 days apart. The TCR-sequenced set comprised about 32 samples: about 19 Ad26.COV2.S vaccine recipients, 5 placebo recipients and 8 SARS-CoV-2 convalescent individuals. Blinding of investigators to trial group allocation was maintained during experiments and outcome assessment.

Including cysteine and phenylalanine, the CDR3 has 14 amino acids. The CDR3 DNA has 42 bases and is translated from base 1. The germline V gene specifies SGHRS as CDR1 and YFSETQ as CDR2. Trimming leaves V shorter by 2 bases and J shorter by 3 bases, with the junction holding 4 bases beyond the gene matches. What this sample's treatment or condition label stands for: about 20 received Ad26.COV2.S at low or high dose, single or two shots; about five received placebo; per-sample allocation not given. For vaccine and placebo recipients, repertoires were sequenced using samples collected on day 63 after the first injection. In Cohort 1b, about 27 adults aged 18-55 years were enrolled at a single site in Boston, USA, between 29 July and 7 August 2020. Ad26.COV2.S consisted of a replication-incompetent adenovirus type 26 vector by which a prefusion-stabilized SARS-CoV-2 spike protein from the original Wuhan strain was expressed.

TCRbeta CDR3 regions were sequenced with the immunoSEQ Assay. After extraction, genomic DNA underwent amplification by bias-controlled multiplex PCR, followed by high-throughput sequencing. As for the authors' bioinformatics: To quantify the absolute abundance of every unique TCRbeta CDR3 region, sequences were collapsed and filtered. T cell fraction was estimated by normalizing TCRbeta template counts to usable DNA, with usable DNA measured through amplification of reference genes found in all nucleated cells. Repertoire TCRs were annotated as SARS-CoV-2-specific when V gene, CDR3 amino acid sequence and J gene were exactly matched to a known reactive TCR set. The reference SARS-CoV-2 TCR set was obtained from MIRA and was filtered for enrichment in COVID-19-positive ImmuneCODE repertoires, whereby public or cross-reactive TCRs were removed. Drawing on the MIRA antigens, annotated TCRs were analysed further at the level of specific ORF or position within ORF. Depth was the summed frequency of annotated unique rearrangements, while breadth was defined as annotated unique rearrangements over total unique productive rearrangements. Group comparisons of TCR breadth used two-sided Wilcoxon rank-sum tests. Here the immuneACCESS table is served through TCRdb, limited to in-frame sequences with V and J called. Missing clones are a known gap in these copies; in checked studies unresolved V genes cover under half, and the rest lacks a known reason. V, J and clone size are taken as reported in that table, and D and trimming were inferred from the DNA itself. The sample has around 300,000 clones on record, around 89% of them singletons. Approximately 5% of the sample goes to the ten largest clones.

Overall study results and their limits: Spike-specific TCR breadth was higher in Ad26.COV2.S recipients than in placebo recipients (P = 0.0014). The authors noted that total T cell responses may have been underestimated by the TCR breadth and depth analyses. Substantial breadth of spike-specific CD8+ and CD4+ T cell responses was reported after vaccination. The study lacked the statistical power to compare responses across vaccine doses or regimens. Comparable non-spike TCR breadth was observed between vaccine and placebo recipients, consistent with only spike being contained in the vaccine.

The chain is encoded by TRBV5-1 joined to TRBJ2-5, and TRBD2 aligns with 7 junction nucleotides. This TCR was sampled from a person between 18 and 59 years old who received the Ad26.COV2.S COVID-19 vaccine or a placebo. Sequencing used peripheral blood, obtained in a trial of Ad26.COV2.S vaccine versus placebo. This receptor carries the CDR3 CASSLLATEETQYF. The DNA is TGCGCCAGCAGCTTACTAGCGACCGAAGAGACCCAGTACTTC.